These 5 T cell receptor beta chains were all obtained from the same sample, sequenced in a study of OX40 agonist ivuxolimab in advanced cancers. Sequencing was performed with immunoSEQ multiplex PCR; in TCRdb, only in-frame clones are kept and a portion is missing. The sample consists of about 51,000 clones, 88% of them appearing once. The sequenced sample was CD4+ or CD8+ T cells sorted from blood, obtained in a trial of the OX40 agonist ivuxolimab. The receptors derive from an adult with an advanced solid tumor such as melanoma, head and neck, liver or kidney cancer.

The rearrangement links TRBV5-4 to TRBJ1-2; D might be TRBD1 (6 bases). The V gene lost 2 bases and the J gene lost 0 bases, with 8 bases spanning the gap. Germline values: CDR1 SGHNT, CDR2 YYREEE (reference sequence). This CDR3 has 14 residues. The CDR3 sequence: CASSFDRSNYGYTF. The CDR3 DNA reads as TGTGCCAGCAGCTTTGACAGGTCTAACTATGGCTACACCTTC.

V usage is TRBV28 and J usage is TRBJ2-3; 9 nucleotides match TRBD1. The length of the CDR3 is 15 residues. Trimming at V came to 0 bases and at J to 3 bases, leaving 1 base not matched to a gene. Germline V gene data show CDR1 as MDHEN and CDR2 as SYDVKM. CDR3 loop: CASSLWGQGTDTQYF. The CDR3 region has the DNA TGTGCCAGCAGTTTATGGGGACAGGGTACAGATACGCAGTATTTT.

This sequence joins TRBV7-2 and TRBJ1-1, with 7 bases that match TRBD1. The CDR3 runs 14 residues. The V segment lost 1 base and the J segment 3 bases; nucleotides outside the gene matches: 2. Germline CDR1 and CDR2: SGHTA and FQGNSA. The CDR3 is CASSLDRGYTEAFF. The CDR3 DNA follows: TGTGCCAGCAGCTTAGACAGGGGATACACTGAAGCTTTCTTT.

This chain joins TRBV29-1 and TRBJ1-2, with 11 positions matching TRBD1. The CDR3 has 15 residues. Trimming removed 3 bases from V and 2 bases from J; junction bases left unmatched: 5. Germline V gives CDR1 SQVTM, CDR2 ANQGSEA. The CDR3 coding sequence is TGCAGCGTTGATATTAGGACAGGGGGCAACTATGGCTACACCTTC. It yields the protein CSVDIRTGGNYGYTF.

The CDR3 nucleotides read TGCGCCAGCAGCCGCCTTTCCGGGCCCCGAGGGAGACCACTTAATGAAAAACTGTTTTTT. Protein: CASSRLSGPRGRPLNEKLFF. The V call is TRBV4-1, the J call TRBJ1-4; D is ambiguous. V dropped 4 bases and J dropped 4 bases, with 28 bases sitting between them. Germline CDR1 MGHRA, CDR2 YSYEKL. The CDR3 contains 20 residues.